The clone carrying this T cell receptor beta chain was seen just once. This entry belongs to a study of blood T cell repertoires in COVID-19. The overall study: The origin of the acute and convalescent COVID-19 samples was the United States, Italy and Spain. T cells, B-cell-depleted T cells, or PBMCs supplied cDNA or gDNA.

Trimming stripped 2 bases from V and 5 bases from J, with 18 bases between. The CDR3 spans 17 residues. Germline assignment: CDR1 SNHLY and CDR2 FYNNEI. As handled by the study authors: Nucleated cell counts were estimated from reference gene primer amplification. Here immunoSEQ multiplex PCR was the method, and the copy in TCRdb shows in-frame clones only, minus some. V and J calls and clone size are copied from that table; D and trimming were computed from the DNA. The top ten hold 2.5% to 3.5% of the sample, which has some 340,000 clones, more than 70% seen once. The chain couples TRBV2 to TRBJ1-4, with D possibly TRBD1 on 6 matching bases. Sample: peripheral blood. This receptor was obtained from a man in his thirties or forties with active or convalescent COVID-19. In DNA form, the CDR3 reads TGTGCCAGCAGTGAACCGAGGACGGGACAAGCGAATGAAAAACTGTTTTTT. Protein product: CASSEPRTGQANEKLFF.